The source of this T cell receptor (beta chain) is a study of cytomegalovirus exposure and HLA in healthy donors. Study in general: Within an early data release were about 85 million unique TCRs drawn from HLA-typed donors. Study results and limitations: A reported reduction in N-insertions relative to the approximately 670-donor mean was seen in an Asian-associated ancestry cluster in a later analysis.

PCR employed 60 Vbeta and 13 Jbeta primers. Authors' analysis steps: Roughly 83 million unique TCR beta chains, some 10 million of them shared, were counted by a later analysis. This table comes from immunoSEQ multiplex PCR, and its TCRdb copy is limited to in-frame clones, with some not included. The DNA gave D and trimming, while V, J and clone size come from that table. This sample has about 160,000 clones, with roughly 84% found just once. Worth noting for this clone: The antigen remains undetermined.

CDR3 length equals 12 residues. Between the trimmed V and J ends, which lost 0 bases and 13 bases, there was a span of 10 bases. CDR1 and CDR2 (germline): GTSNPN, SVGIG (reference sequence). The J gene is TRBJ1-6, the V gene TRBV30; no reliable D call. The sample was PBMCs. The sequence derives from a man between 18 and 29 years old in good health and CMV-seronegative. The CDR3 region is CAWSVSAVPLHF. The CDR3 bases are TGTGCCTGGAGTGTAAGCGCGGTGCCCCTCCACTTT.